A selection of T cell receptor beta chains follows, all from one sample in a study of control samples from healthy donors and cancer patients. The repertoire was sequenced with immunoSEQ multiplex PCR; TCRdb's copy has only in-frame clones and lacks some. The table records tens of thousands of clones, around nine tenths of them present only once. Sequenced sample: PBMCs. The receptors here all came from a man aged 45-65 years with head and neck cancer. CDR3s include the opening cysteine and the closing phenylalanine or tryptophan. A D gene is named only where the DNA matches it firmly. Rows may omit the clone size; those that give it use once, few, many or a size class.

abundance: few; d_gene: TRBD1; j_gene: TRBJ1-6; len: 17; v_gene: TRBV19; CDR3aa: CATQKGGTGGWNSPLHF; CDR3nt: TGTGCCACCCAAAAGGGGGGGACAGGGGGATGGAATTCACCCCTCCACTTT
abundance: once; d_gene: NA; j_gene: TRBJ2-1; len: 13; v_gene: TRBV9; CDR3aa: CASSVTRATKQFF; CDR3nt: TGTGCCAGCAGCGTAACCAGGGCGACTAAGCAGTTCTTC
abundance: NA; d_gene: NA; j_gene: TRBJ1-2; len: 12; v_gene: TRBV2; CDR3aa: CASSEGDVAYTF; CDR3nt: TGTGCCAGCAGTGAAGGGGACGTTGCCTACACCTTC
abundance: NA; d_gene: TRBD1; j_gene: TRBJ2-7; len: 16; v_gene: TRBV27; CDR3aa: CASSREGQGRTYEQYF; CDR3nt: TGTGCCAGCAGTCGCGAGGGACAGGGTCGAACGTACGAGCAGTACTTC
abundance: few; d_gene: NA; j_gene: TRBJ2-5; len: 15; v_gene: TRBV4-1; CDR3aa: CASSQARPNQETQYF; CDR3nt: TGCGCCAGCAGCCAAGCCCGGCCCAACCAAGAGACCCAGTACTTC
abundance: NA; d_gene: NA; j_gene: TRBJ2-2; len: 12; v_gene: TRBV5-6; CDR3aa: CASSLAAGELFF; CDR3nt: TGTGCCAGCAGCTTGGCCGCCGGGGAGCTGTTTTTT
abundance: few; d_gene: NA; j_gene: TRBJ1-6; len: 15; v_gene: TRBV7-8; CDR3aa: CASSLIEGKDSPLHF; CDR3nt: TGTGCCAGCAGCTTAATCGAGGGGAAGGATTCACCCCTCCACTTT
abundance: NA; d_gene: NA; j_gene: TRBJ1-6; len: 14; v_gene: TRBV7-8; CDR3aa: CASASEQGRSPLHF; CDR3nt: TGTGCCAGCGCGAGTGAGCAGGGACGTTCACCCCTCCACTTT
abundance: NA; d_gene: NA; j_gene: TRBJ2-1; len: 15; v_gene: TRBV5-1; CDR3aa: CASSFPGATYNEQFF; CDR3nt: TGCGCCAGCAGCTTTCCCGGGGCCACCTACAATGAGCAGTTCTTC
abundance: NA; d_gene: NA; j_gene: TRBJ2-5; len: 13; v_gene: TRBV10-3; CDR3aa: CAISEDSGETQYF; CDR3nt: TGTGCCATCAGTGAGGACTCTGGGGAGACCCAGTACTTC
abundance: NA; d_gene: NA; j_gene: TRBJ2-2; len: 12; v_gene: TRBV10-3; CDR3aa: CAISADTGELFF; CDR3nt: TGTGCCATCAGTGCTGACACCGGGGAGCTGTTTTTT
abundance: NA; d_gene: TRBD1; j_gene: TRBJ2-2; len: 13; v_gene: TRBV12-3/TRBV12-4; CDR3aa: CASDRESTGELFF; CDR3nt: TGTGCCAGCGACAGGGAGTCCACCGGGGAGCTGTTTTTT
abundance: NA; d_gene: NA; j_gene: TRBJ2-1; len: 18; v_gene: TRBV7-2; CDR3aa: CASSLESSAGGFYNEQFF; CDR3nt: TGTGCCAGCAGCTTAGAAAGTTCGGCAGGAGGCTTCTACAATGAGCAGTTCTTC
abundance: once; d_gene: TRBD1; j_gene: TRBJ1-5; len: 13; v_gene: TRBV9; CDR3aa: CASGTGGNQPQHF; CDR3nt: TGTGCCAGCGGGACAGGGGGGAATCAGCCCCAGCATTTT
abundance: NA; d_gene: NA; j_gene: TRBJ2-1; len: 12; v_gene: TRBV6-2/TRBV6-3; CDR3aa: CASSVQGYEQFF; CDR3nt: TGTGCCAGCAGCGTACAGGGATATGAGCAGTTCTTC
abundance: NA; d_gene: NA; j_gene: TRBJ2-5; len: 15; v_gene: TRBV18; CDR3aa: CASSRELGLQETQYF; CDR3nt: TGTGCCAGCTCACGGGAATTGGGACTTCAAGAGACCCAGTACTTC
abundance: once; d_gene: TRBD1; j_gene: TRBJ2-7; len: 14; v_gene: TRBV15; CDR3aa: CATSRDTGGYEQYF; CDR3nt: TGTGCCACCAGCAGAGACACAGGGGGCTACGAGCAGTACTTC
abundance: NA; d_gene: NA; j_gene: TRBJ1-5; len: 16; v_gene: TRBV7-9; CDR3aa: CASSLVPGLGNQPQHF; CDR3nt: TGTGCCAGCAGCTTAGTCCCAGGGCTGGGCAATCAGCCCCAGCATTTT
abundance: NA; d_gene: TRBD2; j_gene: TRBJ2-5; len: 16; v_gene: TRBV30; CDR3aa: CAWSTSPGLALETQYF; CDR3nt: TGTGCCTGGAGTACTTCACCGGGACTAGCGTTAGAGACCCAGTACTTC
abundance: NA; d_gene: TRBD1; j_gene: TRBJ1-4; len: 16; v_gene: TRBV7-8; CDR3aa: CASSLPRQGRQEKLFF; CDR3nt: TGTGCCAGCAGCCTCCCCCGACAGGGGCGGCAGGAAAAACTGTTTTTT
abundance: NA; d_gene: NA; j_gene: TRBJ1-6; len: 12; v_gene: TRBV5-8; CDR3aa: CATDSLNSPLHF; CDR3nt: TGTGCCACCGACAGCCTTAATTCACCCCTCCACTTT
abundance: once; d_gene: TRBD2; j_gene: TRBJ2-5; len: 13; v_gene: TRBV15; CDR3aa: CATSKGTRETQYF; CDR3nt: TGTGCCACCAGCAAGGGGACTAGGGAGACCCAGTACTTC
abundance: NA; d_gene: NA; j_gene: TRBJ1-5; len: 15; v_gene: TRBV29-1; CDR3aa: CSVETGTGVGQPQHF; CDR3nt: TGCAGCGTTGAGACGGGTACCGGGGTGGGTCAGCCCCAGCATTTT
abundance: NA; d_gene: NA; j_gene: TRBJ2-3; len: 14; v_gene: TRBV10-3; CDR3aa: CAISPGSSTDTQYF; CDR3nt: TGTGCCATCAGTCCGGGTTCTAGCACAGATACGCAGTATTTT
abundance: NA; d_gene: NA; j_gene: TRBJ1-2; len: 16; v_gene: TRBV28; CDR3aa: CASSFGPLGGDYGYTF; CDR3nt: TGTGCCAGCAGTTTTGGGCCCCTAGGGGGGGACTATGGCTACACCTTC
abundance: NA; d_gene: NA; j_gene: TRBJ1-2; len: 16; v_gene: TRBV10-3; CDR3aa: CAISDPARGANYGYTF; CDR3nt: TGTGCCATCAGTGACCCCGCCAGGGGAGCTAACTATGGCTACACCTTC
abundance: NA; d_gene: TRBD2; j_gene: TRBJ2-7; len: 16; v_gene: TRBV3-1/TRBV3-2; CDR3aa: CASSRKTSGGAYEQYF; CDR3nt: TGTGCCAGCAGCCGAAAAACTAGCGGGGGCGCCTACGAGCAGTACTTC
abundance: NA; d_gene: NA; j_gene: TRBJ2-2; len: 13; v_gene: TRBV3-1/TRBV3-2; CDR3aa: CASSLGRDGELFF; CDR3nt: TGTGCCAGCAGCCTAGGCAGGGACGGGGAGCTGTTTTTT
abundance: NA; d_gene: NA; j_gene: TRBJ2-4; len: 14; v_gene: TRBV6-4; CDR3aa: CASSKRRAKNIQYF; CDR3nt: TGTGCCAGCAGTAAGCGCCGAGCCAAAAACATTCAGTACTTC
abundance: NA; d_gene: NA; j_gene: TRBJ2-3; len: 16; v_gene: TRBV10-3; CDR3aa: CAISSGTSGVADTQYF; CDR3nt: TGTGCCATCAGTTCCGGGACAAGCGGGGTGGCAGATACGCAGTATTTT
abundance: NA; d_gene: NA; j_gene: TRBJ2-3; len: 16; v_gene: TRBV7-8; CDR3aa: CASSLGAQGATDTQYF; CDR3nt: TGTGCCAGCAGCTTGGGGGCCCAGGGAGCCACAGATACGCAGTATTTT
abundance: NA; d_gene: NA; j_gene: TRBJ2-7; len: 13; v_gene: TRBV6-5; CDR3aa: CASSLGDPYEQYF; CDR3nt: TGTGCCAGCAGTTTGGGGGATCCCTACGAGCAGTACTTC
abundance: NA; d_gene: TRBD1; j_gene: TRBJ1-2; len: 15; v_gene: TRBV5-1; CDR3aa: CASSLEGQANYGYTF; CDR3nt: TGCGCCAGCAGCTTGGAGGGACAGGCAAACTATGGCTACACCTTC
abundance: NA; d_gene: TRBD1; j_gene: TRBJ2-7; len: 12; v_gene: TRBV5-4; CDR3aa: CASSSTGVEQYF; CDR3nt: TGTGCCAGCAGCTCCACAGGGGTCGAGCAGTACTTC
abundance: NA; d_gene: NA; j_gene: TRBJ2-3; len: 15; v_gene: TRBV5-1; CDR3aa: CASSLRWTDTDTQYF; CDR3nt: TGCGCCAGCAGCTTGCGGTGGACTGACACAGATACGCAGTATTTT
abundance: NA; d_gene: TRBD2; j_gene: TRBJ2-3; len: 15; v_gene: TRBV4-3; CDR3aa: CASSPTSGGGDTQYF; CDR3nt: TGCGCCAGCAGCCCGACTAGCGGGGGTGGAGATACGCAGTATTTT
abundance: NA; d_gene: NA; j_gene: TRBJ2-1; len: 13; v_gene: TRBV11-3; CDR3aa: CASSLEAGNEQFF; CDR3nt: TGTGCCAGCAGCTTAGAAGCGGGCAATGAGCAGTTCTTC
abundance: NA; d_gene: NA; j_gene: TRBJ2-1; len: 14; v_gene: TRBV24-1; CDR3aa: CATALGEDYNEQFF; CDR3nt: TGTGCCACCGCACTAGGAGAGGACTACAATGAGCAGTTCTTC
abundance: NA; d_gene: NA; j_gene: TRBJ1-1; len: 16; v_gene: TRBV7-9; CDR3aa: CASSLGQGGPYTEAFF; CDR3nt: TGTGCCAGCAGCTTAGGGCAGGGAGGCCCCTACACTGAAGCTTTCTTT
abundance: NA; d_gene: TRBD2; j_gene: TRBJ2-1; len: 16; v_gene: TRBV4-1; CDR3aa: CASSPRRTSVDNEQFF; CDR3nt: TGCGCCAGCAGCCCGCGTCGGACTAGCGTTGACAATGAGCAGTTCTTC
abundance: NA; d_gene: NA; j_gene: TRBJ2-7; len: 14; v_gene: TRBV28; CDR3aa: CASRKTGFPYEQYF; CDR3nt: TGTGCCAGCAGAAAAACAGGGTTTCCCTACGAGCAGTACTTC